These 15 T cell receptor beta chains share one sample of origin, sequenced in a study of Graves' ophthalmopathy and Graves' hyperthyroidism. RNA transcripts served as template for amplifying TCR beta CDR3 sequences. In the first round, RT-PCR was carried out with HTBI primers, and a multiplex PCR formed the second round. TCRdb reprocessed the multiplex PCR reads with MiXCR, giving one entry per CDR3 protein. The repertoire includes around 340,000 distinct CDR3 sequences, about 17% of them detected once, and about 12% sits in the top ten. The sample consisted of peripheral blood. These receptors were collected from an adult man with Graves' ophthalmopathy.

This clonotype was seen ten or more times. The CDR3 bases are TGTGCCAGCAGCTTAGCGACCCCGAACTCTGGAAACACCATATATTTT. It translates to CASSLATPNSGNTIYF. This chain uses TRBV7-2 with TRBJ1-3; D not certain. This CDR3 spans 16 amino acids. The germline V and J ends were trimmed by 0 bases and 0 bases, with 9 bases remaining between them. Germline CDR1 SGHTA, CDR2 FQGNSA. Supplemented by reference TRBV7-2 and TRBJ1-3, the full variable domain reads GAGVSQSPSNKVTEKGKDVELRCDPISGHTALYWYRQSLGQGLEFLIYFQGNSAPDKSGLPSDRFSAERTGGSVSTLTIQRTQQEDSAVYLCASSLATPNSGNTIYFGEGSWLTVV.

This rearrangement joins TRBV7-6 to TRBJ1-1; TRBD1 aligns across 7 bases. The germline CDR1 and CDR2 sequences are SGHVS and FNYEAQ. Trimming at V came to 5 bases and at J to 2 bases, leaving 14 bases not matched to a gene. This CDR3 has 17 amino acids. For the CDR3, the DNA is TGTGCCAGCAGCGCGCGCCTCGGGACAGATACAAACACTGAAGCTTTCTTT. Residues: CASSARLGTDTNTEAFF. Together with reference TRBV7-6 and TRBJ1-1, the CDR3 gives the full variable domain: GAGVSQSPRYKVTKRGQDVALRCDPISGHVSLYWYRQALGQGPEFLTYFNYEAQQDKSGLPNDRFSAERPEGSISTLTIQRTEQRDSAMYRCASSARLGTDTNTEAFFGQGTRLTVV.

The chain employs TRBV11-2 and TRBJ2-2, with a weak D call TRBD2 (5 bases). Germline-derived CDR1 and CDR2 are SGHAT and FQNNGV. V was cut by 5 bases and J by 7 bases, with 11 bases left in between. The CDR3 covers 13 residues. The CDR3 nucleotides read TGTGCCAGCAGCCCGGGATTTGTCGGGGAGCTGTTTTTT. This translates into CASSPGFVGELFF. Filled out from reference TRBV11-2 and TRBJ2-2, the complete variable domain reads EAGVAQSPRYKIIEKRQSVAFWCNPISGHATLYWYQQILGQGPKLLIQFQNNGVVDDSQLPKDRFSAERLKGVDSTLKIQPAKLEDSAVYLCASSPGFVGELFFGEGSRLTVL.

Many counts were recorded for this clonotype. The chain uses TRBV9 and TRBJ2-7; D not certain. Germline V lookup: CDR1 SGDLS, CDR2 YYNGEE. The CDR3 is made up of 15 amino acids. V was clipped by 5 bases and J by 2 bases, with 17 bases between them. The CDR3 DNA reads as TGTGCCAGCAGTGCCTCCGGCGGTCCCACCTACGAGCAGTACTTC. This encodes CASSASGGPTYEQYF.

This clonotype was observed at least ten times. The V gene is TRBV6-1, the J gene TRBJ2-2, with 10 bases aligning to TRBD2. The length of the CDR3 is 16 residues. Trimming removed 5 bases from V and 4 bases from J; junction bases left unmatched: 7. Germline CDR1 and CDR2: MNHNS and SASEGT. The DNA of the CDR3 is TGTGCCAGCAGTCCCCTAGCGGGGGCGGTCACCGGGGAGCTGTTTTTT. Translated: CASSPLAGAVTGELFF.

This clonotype was observed once. The chain combines TRBV6-5 with TRBJ1-1; perhaps TRBD1 as D (5 bases). Looked up from germline, CDR1 is MNHEY and CDR2 is SVGAGI. This CDR3 has 15 residues. Trimming pared 0 bases from V and 5 bases from J, leaving 13 bases between. The CDR3 sequence: CASSYSRGGTTEAFF. CDR3 sequence (DNA): TGTGCCAGCAGTTACTCTAGGGGTGGCACAACTGAAGCTTTCTTT.

This clonotype was detected only once. Being one base from a much bigger clone, this may be a read error. The chain combines TRBV10-3 with TRBJ2-4, with 7 bases aligning to TRBD1. The CDR3 has 14 amino acids. With V trimmed by 5 bases and J by 5 bases, 6 bases remained unmatched. CDR1 is ENHRY and CDR2 is SYGVKD in the germline V gene. The chain's CDR3 is CAISSAGTENIQYF. The CDR3 DNA is TGTGCCATCAGTAGCGCCGGGACAGAAAACATTCAGTACTTC.

This clonotype was observed at least ten times. The J gene is TRBJ1-2, the V gene TRBV6-2 or TRBV6-3; D call uncertain. This CDR3 contains 15 residues. V was pared by 1 base and J by 0 bases, with 9 bases between. The V gene's germline CDR1 is MNHEY and CDR2 SVGEGT. CDR3 in amino acids: CASSYLYSTNYGYTF. The CDR3, as DNA: TGTGCCAGCAGTTACTTATACAGCACTAACTATGGCTACACCTTC.

This clonotype came up many times. The chain combines TRBV29-1 with TRBJ2-2; D is undetermined. The CDR3 extends over 11 amino acids. CDR1 and CDR2 (germline): SQVTM, ANQGSEA. V lost 4 bases, J lost 4 bases, and 4 bases lay in between. The CDR3: CSVASTGELFF. CDR3 bases: TGCAGCGTTGCGAGCACCGGGGAGCTGTTTTTT.

This clonotype was seen ten or more times. The chain combines TRBV2 with TRBJ2-7; 9 positions agree with TRBD1. CDR1 and CDR2 (germline): SNHLY, FYNNEI. The CDR3 is made up of 16 amino acids. J was trimmed by 1 base and V by 8 bases; bases with no gene match: 12. CDR3 protein: CASSSPDRGSSYEQYF. The CDR3 DNA reads TGTGCCAGCTCCTCTCCCGACAGGGGGTCTTCCTACGAGCAGTACTTC.

This chain uses TRBV18 with TRBJ1-2; no clear D gene. Germline-derived CDR1 and CDR2 are KGHSH and LQKENI. V was pared by 1 base and J by 1 base, with 7 bases between. The length of the CDR3 is 14 residues. The CDR3 DNA reads as TGTGCCAGCTCACCACTTCCAAGTAACTATGGCTACACCTTC. Amino acid sequence: CASSPLPSNYGYTF.

This clonotype occurred many times. J is TRBJ2-2 and V is TRBV28, with D uncertain. V was shortened by 8 bases and J by 3 bases, with 10 bases between the two germline ends. CDR1 and CDR2 (germline): MDHEN, SYDVKM. The CDR3 totals 13 residues. CDR3 sequence (DNA): TGTGCCAGCCTTCTCGAGCACACCGGGGAGCTGTTTTTT. Translating it yields CASLLEHTGELFF.

This clonotype was detected ten times or more. The chain couples TRBV10-3 to TRBJ1-6; D is possibly TRBD1 (5 bases). CDR1 is ENHRY and CDR2 is SYGVKD in the germline V gene. This CDR3 has 15 amino acids. Trimming shortened V by 7 bases and J by 0 bases, and 10 bases separated the two germline ends. The chain's CDR3 is CAINRGGSYNSPLHF. CDR3 in DNA: TGTGCCATCAATAGGGGAGGCTCCTATAATTCACCCCTCCACTTT.

On this clonotype itself: At one end, the junction sequence differs from germline, possibly due to a read error. The chain couples TRBV7-2 to TRBJ2-1, with D perhaps matching TRBD2 (6 bases). Germline values: CDR1 SGHTA, CDR2 FQGNSA. This CDR3 contains 14 residues. CDR3 DNA: TGCGCCAGCAGCCGACCGGGACTCAACAATGATCAGTTCTTC. The encoded protein is CASSRPGLNNDQFF.

This clonotype was seen repeatedly, ten times or more. The chain links TRBV6-1 to TRBJ2-2; 8 bases map to TRBD1. V trimming: 6 bases; J trimming: 0 bases; junction bases outside the gene matches: 3. Germline V gives CDR1 MNHNS, CDR2 SASEGT. This CDR3 contains 15 residues. The CDR3 DNA is TGTGCCAGCAGCCCCAGGGGGCCGAACACCGGGGAGCTGTTTTTT. Translation: CASSPRGPNTGELFF.